Below, 5 T cell receptor beta chains from the same sample are listed, as sequenced in a study of long-term antiretroviral therapy in people with HIV. Running of the v3.0 immunoSEQ assay took place at survey level. Assay used: immunoSEQ multiplex PCR; TCRdb lists only in-frame clones, some missing. The table has roughly 33,000 clones, about 97% seen once. The starting material was unsorted PBMCs, obtained 6.9 years after starting antiretroviral therapy. Receptor source: a man aged 25-45 years with HIV.

The chain joins TRBV15 to TRBJ2-3; 7 positions agree with TRBD2. The CDR3 extends over 19 amino acids. In germline, CDR1 is LNHNV, CDR2 YYDKDF (reference sequence). J lost 5 bases, V lost 0 bases, and 17 bases had no gene match. The DNA of the CDR3 is TGTGCCACCAGCAGAGATTGGGGGGGGAACTTCCTCTCGGAAGATACGCAGTATTTT. Translated: CATSRDWGGNFLSEDTQYF.

The chain is built from TRBV6-7 and TRBJ2-2, with TRBD1 matching 7 bases. TRBV6-7 is noted as an ORF with a role that remains uncertain. The CDR3 sequence is 18 residues long. The V gene end was trimmed by 0 bases and the J gene end by 0 bases; junction bases not matched to a gene: 7. CDR3 protein: CASSYSKATGTNTGELFF. The CDR3 DNA is TGTGCCAGCAGTTACTCGAAAGCGACAGGGACGAACACCGGGGAGCTGTTTTTT.

The rearrangement uses TRBV6-1 and TRBJ2-7; D might be TRBD1 (6 bases). The CDR3 length is 13 residues. The germline V gene encodes CDR1 MNHNS and CDR2 SASEGT. V was pared by 8 bases and J by 2 bases, with 13 bases between. CDR3 sequence reads: CASVQGNPYEQYF. The CDR3 DNA reads TGTGCCAGCGTACAGGGTAACCCCTACGAGCAGTACTTC.

V usage is TRBV10-3 and J usage is TRBJ2-2; 7 nucleotides agree with TRBD2. V shed 3 bases, J shed 4 bases, and the junction held 5 bases outside the gene matches. Germline values: CDR1 ENHRY, CDR2 SYGVKD. The CDR3 length is 15 residues. In DNA form, the CDR3 reads TGTGCCATCAGTGACCGCGGGAGCCCCACCGGGGAGCTGTTTTTT. This translates into CAISDRGSPTGELFF.

J is TRBJ2-3 and V is TRBV25-1; D unresolved. V lost 5 bases to trimming and J lost 1 base, with 13 bases between them. This CDR3 region has 15 residues. The germline V gene has CDR1 MGHDK and CDR2 SYGVNS. The CDR3 nucleotides are TGTGCCAGCAGTTCTGGGGTGGATCGCACAGATACGCAGTATTTT. This codes for CASSSGVDRTDTQYF.